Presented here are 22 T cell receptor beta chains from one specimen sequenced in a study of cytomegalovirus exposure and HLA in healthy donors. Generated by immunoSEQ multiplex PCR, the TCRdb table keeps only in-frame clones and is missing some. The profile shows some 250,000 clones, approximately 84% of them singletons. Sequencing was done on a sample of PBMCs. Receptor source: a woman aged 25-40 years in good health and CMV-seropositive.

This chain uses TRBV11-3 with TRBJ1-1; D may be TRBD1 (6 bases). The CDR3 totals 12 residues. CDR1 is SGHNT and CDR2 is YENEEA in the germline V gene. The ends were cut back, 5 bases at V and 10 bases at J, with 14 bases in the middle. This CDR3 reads CASSPATQGAFF. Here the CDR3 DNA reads TGTGCCAGCAGCCCCGCCACACAGGGAGCTTTCTTT.

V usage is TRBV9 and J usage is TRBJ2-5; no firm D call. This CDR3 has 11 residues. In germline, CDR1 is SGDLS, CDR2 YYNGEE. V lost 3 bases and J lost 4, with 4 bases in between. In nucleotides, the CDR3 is TGTGCCAGCAGCGCAGGAGAGACCCAGTACTTC. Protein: CASSAGETQYF.

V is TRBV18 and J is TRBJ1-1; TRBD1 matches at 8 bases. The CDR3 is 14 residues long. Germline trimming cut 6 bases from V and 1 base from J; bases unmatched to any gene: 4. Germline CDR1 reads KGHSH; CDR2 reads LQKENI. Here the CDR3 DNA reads TGTGCCAGCTCCCTTGGACAGGGGAACACTGAAGCTTTCTTT. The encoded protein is CASSLGQGNTEAFF.

This chain's CDR3 is CASMTGTGWAGELFF. CDR3 in DNA: TGTGCCAGTATGACCGGGACAGGATGGGCCGGGGAGCTGTTTTTT. The chain employs TRBV19 and TRBJ2-2; 8 nucleotides align to TRBD1. Germline CDR1 and CDR2: LNHDA and SQIVND (reference sequence). Germline trimming cut 7 bases from V and 6 bases from J; bases unmatched to any gene: 10. CDR3 length: 15 residues.

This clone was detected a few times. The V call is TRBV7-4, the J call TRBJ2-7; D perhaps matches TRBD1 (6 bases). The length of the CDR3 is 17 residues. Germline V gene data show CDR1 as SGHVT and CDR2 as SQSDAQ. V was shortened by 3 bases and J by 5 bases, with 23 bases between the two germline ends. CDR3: CASSFRLDSFGPHEQYF. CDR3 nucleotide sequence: TGTGCCAGCAGCTTCCGCTTGGACAGTTTTGGTCCCCACGAGCAGTACTTC.

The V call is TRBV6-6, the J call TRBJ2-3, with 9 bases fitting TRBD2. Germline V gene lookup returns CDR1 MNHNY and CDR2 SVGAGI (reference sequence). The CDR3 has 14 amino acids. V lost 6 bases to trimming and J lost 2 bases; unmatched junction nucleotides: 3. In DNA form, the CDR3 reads TGTGCCAGCAGGTCTAGCGGGGACACAGATACGCAGTATTTT. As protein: CASRSSGDTDTQYF.

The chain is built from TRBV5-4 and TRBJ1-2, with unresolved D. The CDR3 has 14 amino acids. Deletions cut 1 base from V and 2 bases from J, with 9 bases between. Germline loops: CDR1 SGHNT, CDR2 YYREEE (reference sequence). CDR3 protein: CASSLTASNYGYTF. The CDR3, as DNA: TGTGCCAGCAGCTTGACAGCCTCCAACTATGGCTACACCTTC.

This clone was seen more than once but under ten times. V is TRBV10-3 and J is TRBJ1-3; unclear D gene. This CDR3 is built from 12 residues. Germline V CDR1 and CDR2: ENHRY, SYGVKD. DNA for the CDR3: TGTGCGTACCTCGGGGCTGGAAACACCATATATTTT. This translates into CAYLGAGNTIYF.

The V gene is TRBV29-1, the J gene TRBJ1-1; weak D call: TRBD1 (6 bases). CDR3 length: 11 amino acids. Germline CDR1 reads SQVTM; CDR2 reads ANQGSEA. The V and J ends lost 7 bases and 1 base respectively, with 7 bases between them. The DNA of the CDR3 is TGCAGCGAACAGGGGAACACTGAAGCTTTCTTT. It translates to CSEQGNTEAFF.

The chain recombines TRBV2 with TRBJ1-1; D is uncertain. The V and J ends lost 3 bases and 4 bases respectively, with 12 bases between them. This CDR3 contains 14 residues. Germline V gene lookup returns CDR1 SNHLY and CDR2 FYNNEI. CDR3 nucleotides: TGTGCCAGCAGTGAGGCTGGATCGGGCACTGAAGCTTTCTTT. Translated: CASSEAGSGTEAFF.

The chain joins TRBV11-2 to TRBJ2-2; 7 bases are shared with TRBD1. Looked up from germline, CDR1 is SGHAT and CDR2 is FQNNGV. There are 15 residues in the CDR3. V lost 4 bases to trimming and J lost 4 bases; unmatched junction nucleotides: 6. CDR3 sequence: CASSWYRGVTGELFF. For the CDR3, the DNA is TGTGCCAGCAGCTGGTACAGGGGAGTCACCGGGGAGCTGTTTTTT. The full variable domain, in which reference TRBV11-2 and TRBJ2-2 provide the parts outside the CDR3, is EAGVAQSPRYKIIEKRQSVAFWCNPISGHATLYWYQQILGQGPKLLIQFQNNGVVDDSQLPKDRFSAERLKGVDSTLKIQPAKLEDSAVYLCASSWYRGVTGELFFGEGSRLTVL.

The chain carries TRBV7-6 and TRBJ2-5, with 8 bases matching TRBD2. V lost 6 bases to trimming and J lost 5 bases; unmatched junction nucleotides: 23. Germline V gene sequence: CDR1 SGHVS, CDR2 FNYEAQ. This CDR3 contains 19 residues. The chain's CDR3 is CASSYPLRGATSGRETQYF. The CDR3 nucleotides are TGTGCCAGCAGTTACCCACTCCGTGGGGCAACTAGCGGTAGGGAGACCCAGTACTTC.

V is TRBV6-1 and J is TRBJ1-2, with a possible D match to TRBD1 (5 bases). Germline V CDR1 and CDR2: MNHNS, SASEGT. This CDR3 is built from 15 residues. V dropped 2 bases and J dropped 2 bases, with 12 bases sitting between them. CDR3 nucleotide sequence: TGTGCCAGCAGTGAAAACCCTACAGGAAACTATGGCTACACCTTC. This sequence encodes CASSENPTGNYGYTF.

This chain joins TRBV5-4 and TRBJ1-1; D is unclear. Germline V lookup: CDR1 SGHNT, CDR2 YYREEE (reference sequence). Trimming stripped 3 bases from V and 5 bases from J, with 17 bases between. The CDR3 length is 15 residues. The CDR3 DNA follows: TGTGCCAGCAGCTCCCCCCTGGCGGGAGGGACTGAAGCTTTCTTT. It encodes CASSSPLAGGTEAFF.

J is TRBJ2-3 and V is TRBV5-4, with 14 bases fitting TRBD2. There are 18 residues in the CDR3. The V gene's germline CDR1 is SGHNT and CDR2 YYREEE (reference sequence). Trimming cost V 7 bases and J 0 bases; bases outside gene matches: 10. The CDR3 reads CASQGLAGEPQSTDTQYF. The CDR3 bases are TGTGCCAGCCAGGGACTAGCGGGAGAACCCCAAAGCACAGATACGCAGTATTTT.

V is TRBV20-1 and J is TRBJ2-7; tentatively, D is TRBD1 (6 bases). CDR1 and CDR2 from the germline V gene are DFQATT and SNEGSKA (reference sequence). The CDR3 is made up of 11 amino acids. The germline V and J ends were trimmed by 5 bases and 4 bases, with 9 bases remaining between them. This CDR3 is CSASGVYEQYF. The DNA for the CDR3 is TGCAGTGCTTCAGGGGTTTACGAGCAGTACTTC.

CDR3: CASSPGLAGVGREQFF. The CDR3 DNA reads TGTGCCAGCAGCCCGGGACTAGCGGGAGTTGGGCGCGAGCAGTTCTTC. The genes are TRBV5-6 and TRBJ2-1; the match to TRBD2 covers 14 bases. Losses at the gene ends were 4 bases for V and 10 bases for J; bases not matched to a gene: 10. CDR1 is SGHDT and CDR2 is YYEEEE in the germline V gene. The CDR3 runs to 16 residues.

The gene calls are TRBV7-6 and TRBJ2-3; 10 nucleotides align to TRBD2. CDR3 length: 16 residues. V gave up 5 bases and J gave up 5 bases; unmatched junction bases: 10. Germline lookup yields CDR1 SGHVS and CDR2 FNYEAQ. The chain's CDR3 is CASSRSGRAEVDTQYF. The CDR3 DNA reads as TGTGCCAGCAGCCGGAGCGGGAGGGCCGAGGTAGATACGCAGTATTTT.

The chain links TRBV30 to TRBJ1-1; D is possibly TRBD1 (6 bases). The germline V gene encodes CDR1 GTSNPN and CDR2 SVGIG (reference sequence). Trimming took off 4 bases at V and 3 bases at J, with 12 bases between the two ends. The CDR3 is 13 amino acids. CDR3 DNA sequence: TGTGCCTGGAAGGACAGCCGGGACACTGAAGCTTTCTTT. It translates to CAWKDSRDTEAFF.

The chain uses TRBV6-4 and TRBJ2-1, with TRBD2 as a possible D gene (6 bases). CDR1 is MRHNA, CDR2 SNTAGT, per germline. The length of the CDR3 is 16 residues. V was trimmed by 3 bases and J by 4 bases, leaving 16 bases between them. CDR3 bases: TGTGCCAGCAGTGATAATAGCGGCGGGCCTTACAATGAGCAGTTCTTC. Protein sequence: CASSDNSGGPYNEQFF.

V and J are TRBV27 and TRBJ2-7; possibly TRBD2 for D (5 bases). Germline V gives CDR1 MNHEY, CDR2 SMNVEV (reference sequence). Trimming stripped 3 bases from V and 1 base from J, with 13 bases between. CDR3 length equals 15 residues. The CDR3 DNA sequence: TGTGCCAGCAGTTTGGGGAGCGGTGTTTCCTACGAGCAGTACTTC. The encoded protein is CASSLGSGVSYEQYF.

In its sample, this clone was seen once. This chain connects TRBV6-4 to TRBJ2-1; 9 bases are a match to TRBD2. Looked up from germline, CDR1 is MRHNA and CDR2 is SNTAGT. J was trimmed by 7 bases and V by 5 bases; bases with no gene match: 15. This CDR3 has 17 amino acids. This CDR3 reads CASSPLAGIRGVNEQFF. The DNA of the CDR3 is TGTGCCAGCAGTCCGCTAGCGGGAATACGAGGCGTAAATGAGCAGTTCTTC.